Presented here are 12 T cell receptor beta chains from one specimen sequenced in a study of T cell responses to AZD1222 COVID-19 vaccine. The method was immunoSEQ multiplex PCR; TCRdb's version includes in-frame clones alone and lacks a portion of them. The table lists roughly 90,000 clones, about 92% of them singletons. The sequences come from peripheral blood, collected 28 days after the second AZD1222 dose. The receptors originated from an adult who received the AZD1222 COVID-19 vaccine.

The chain links TRBV5-4 to TRBJ1-6, with D tentatively TRBD1 (5 bases). Trimming took off 4 bases at V and 0 bases at J, with 17 bases between the two ends. This CDR3 region has 18 residues. Germline CDR1 and CDR2: SGHNT and YYREEE (reference sequence). CDR3 sequence (DNA): TGTGCCAGCAGCCCTCGGGCCGGCGGGGGCTCCTATAATTCACCCCTCCACTTT. As protein: CASSPRAGGGSYNSPLHF. The full variable domain, completed using reference TRBV5-4 and TRBJ1-6, is ETGVTQSPTHLIKTRGQQVTLRCSSQSGHNTVSWYQQALGQGPQFIFQYYREEENGRGNFPPRFSGLQFPNYSSELNVNALELDDSALYLCASSPRAGGGSYNSPLHFGNGTRLTVT.

This rearrangement joins TRBV4-3 to TRBJ2-1; no definite D call. The V and J ends lost 0 bases and 4 bases respectively, with 10 bases between them. CDR1 is LGHNA, CDR2 YSLEER, per germline. The CDR3 extends over 15 amino acids. In nucleotides, the CDR3 is TGCGCCAGCAGCCAAGATCACGGGCTGTACAATGAGCAGTTCTTC. It codes for CASSQDHGLYNEQFF.

The chain couples TRBV19 to TRBJ2-7; D is unresolved. In germline, CDR1 is LNHDA, CDR2 SQIVND (reference sequence). The CDR3 covers 14 residues. V gave up 6 bases and J gave up 1 base, with 13 bases separating them. This CDR3 reads CASRTRNPSYEQYV. In DNA form, the CDR3 reads TGTGCCAGTAGAACGAGGAATCCTTCCTACGAGCAGTACGTC.

This sequence joins TRBV27 and TRBJ2-7; 9 nucleotides line up with TRBD1. The J segment lost 5 bases and the V segment lost 3 bases, leaving 8 bases of the junction unmatched. Germline-derived CDR1 and CDR2 are MNHEY and SMNVEV (reference sequence). The length of the CDR3 is 15 residues. This CDR3 is CASSFLGTGTNEQYF. CDR3 DNA sequence: TGTGCCAGCAGTTTTCTGGGGACAGGGACCAACGAGCAGTACTTC.

This chain joins TRBV4-2 and TRBJ2-7; TRBD2 aligns across 15 bases. The germline CDR1 and CDR2 sequences are LGHNA and YNFKEQ. V lost 4 bases to trimming and J lost 0 bases; unmatched junction nucleotides: 4. The CDR3 is 17 residues long. The CDR3 sequence is CASSRGLAGGSSYEQYV. The CDR3 DNA is TGTGCCAGCAGCCGGGGACTAGCGGGGGGTAGCTCCTACGAGCAGTACGTC.

This clone was observed a handful of times. The chain is built from TRBV18 and TRBJ2-7; D is undetermined. The V end was cut by 6 bases, the J end by 2 bases, with 11 bases between. Germline values: CDR1 KGHSH, CDR2 LQKENI. This CDR3 has 13 amino acids. CDR3 nucleotides: TGTGCCAGCTCTACGGCCCGTACCTACGAGCAGTACGTC. It is translated as CASSTARTYEQYV.

This rearrangement joins TRBV18 to TRBJ2-1; 13 nucleotides match TRBD2. The germline V gene has CDR1 KGHSH and CDR2 LQKENI. J lost 14 bases, V lost 2 bases, and 3 bases had no gene match. The CDR3 runs to 13 residues. CDR3 nucleotides: TGTGCCAGCTCACCAGGACTAGCGGGGGTAAAGTTCTTC. As protein: CASSPGLAGVKFF.

CDR3 sequence (DNA): TGTGCCAGCAGCTTAGCCTCCGGGACAGCGATGAACACTGAAGCTTTCTTT. Its protein product is CASSLASGTAMNTEAFF. The chain links TRBV11-2 to TRBJ1-1, with 7 positions matching TRBD1. The CDR3 sequence is 17 residues long. V lost 1 base, J lost 0 bases, and 8 bases stayed unmatched. From germline, CDR1 is SGHAT and CDR2 FQNNGV.

The chain recombines TRBV6-5 with TRBJ2-7, with a tentative D call TRBD1 (6 bases). Germline CDR1 is MNHEY and CDR2 is SVGAGI. V was clipped by 4 bases and J by 0 bases, with 7 bases between them. The CDR3 contains 13 residues. The CDR3 spells CASSSGHSYEQYV. The CDR3 bases are TGTGCCAGCAGTTCGGGACACTCCTACGAGCAGTACGTC.

This chain uses TRBV6-5 with TRBJ2-1, with a possible D match to TRBD1 (6 bases). CDR1 MNHEY and CDR2 SVGAGI come from the germline V gene. Trimming shortened V by 2 bases and J by 3 bases, and 14 bases separated the two germline ends. The CDR3 contains 16 residues. DNA for the CDR3: TGTGCCAGCAGTTACATTAGGACAGTGGTCTACAATGAGCAGTTCTTC. Translated, it gives CASSYIRTVVYNEQFF.

This rearrangement joins TRBV4-1 to TRBJ1-1, with 9 bases that match TRBD1. The germline CDR1 and CDR2 sequences are MGHRA and YSYEKL. Trimming removed 2 bases from V and 1 base from J; junction bases left unmatched: 8. The CDR3 consists of 17 residues. CDR3 region: CASSQWTGAERNTEAFF. DNA of the CDR3: TGCGCCAGCAGCCAATGGACAGGGGCGGAGAGGAACACTGAAGCTTTCTTT.

This clone was observed a few times. The rearrangement links TRBV7-9 to TRBJ2-2; D is possibly TRBD1 or TRBD2 (6 bases each). Per the germline V gene, CDR1 is SEHNR and CDR2 is FQNEAQ (reference sequence). This CDR3 is built from 13 residues. Trimming removed 8 bases at V and 6 bases at J, with 13 bases between. The CDR3 DNA is TGTGCCAGCCACCCACGGGGGCCCGGGGAGCTGTTTTTT. Its translation: CASHPRGPGELFF.